This passage covers 28 T cell receptor beta chains from one sample sequenced in a study of blood T cell repertoires in COVID-19. This table comes from immunoSEQ multiplex PCR, and its TCRdb copy is limited to in-frame clones, with some not included. Of under 300,000 clones listed, more than 85% are singletons. Sequencing was carried out using PBMCs or T cells enriched from blood (not recorded which). The receptors shown here come from a woman between 50 and 59 years old who had recovered from COVID-19.

The gene calls are TRBV19 and TRBJ1-1, with D possibly being TRBD1 (5 bases). Trimming shortened V by 6 bases and J by 4 bases, and 12 bases separated the two germline ends. Germline CDR1 and CDR2: LNHDA and SQIVND (reference sequence). The CDR3 runs 13 residues. The CDR3 DNA follows: TGTGCCAGTAGCTCCGTGGGGGGCACTGAAGCTTTCTTT. Protein: CASSSVGGTEAFF.

The chain is built from TRBV4-1 and TRBJ2-7; 8 bases are a match to TRBD1. The CDR3 runs to 15 residues. Germline V lookup: CDR1 MGHRA, CDR2 YSYEKL. Losses at the gene ends were 3 bases for V and 6 bases for J; bases not matched to a gene: 10. Here the CDR3 reads CASSQRDLRGLEQYF. CDR3 DNA: TGCGCCAGCAGCCAGCGAGACCTCAGGGGGCTCGAGCAGTACTTC.

The chain links TRBV5-5 to TRBJ1-2; 7 bases are shared with TRBD1. V gave up 4 bases and J gave up 2 bases; unmatched junction bases: 2. Germline V lookup: CDR1 SGHKS, CDR2 YYEKEE (reference sequence). The CDR3 is 13 amino acids. Here the CDR3 reads CASSPGQNYGYTF. The CDR3, as DNA: TGTGCCAGCAGCCCGGGACAGAACTATGGCTACACCTTC.

The genes are TRBV4-1 and TRBJ2-1, with TRBD2 matching over 12 bases. CDR1 is MGHRA and CDR2 is YSYEKL in the germline V gene. This CDR3 has 16 amino acids. Germline trimming cut 4 bases from V and 9 bases from J; bases unmatched to any gene: 10. CDR3 DNA: TGCGCCAGCAGCCCTGCCAGGACTAGCGGGGTTGGTGAGCAGTTCTTC. Protein: CASSPARTSGVGEQFF.

This clone showed up just once. The chain employs TRBV9 and TRBJ1-6; 7 bases line up with TRBD1. Germline-derived CDR1 and CDR2 are SGDLS and YYNGEE. The CDR3 has 15 residues. The V and J ends lost 2 bases and 3 bases, in that order; junction bases with no gene match: 2. The CDR3 DNA is TGTGCCAGCAGCGTCCGGGACAGCTATAATTCACCCCTCCACTTT. As protein: CASSVRDSYNSPLHF. Variable domain in full (rest from reference TRBV9 and TRBJ1-6): DSGVTQTPKHLITATGQRVTLRCSPRSGDLSVYWYQQSLDQGLQFLIQYYNGEERAKGNILERFSAQQFPDLHSELNLSSLELGDSALYFCASSVRDSYNSPLHFGNGTRLTVT.

This clone turned up a few times. The gene calls are TRBV5-8 and TRBJ2-1; TRBD2 is a possible D gene (5 bases). The CDR3 has 13 amino acids. Germline CDR1 is SGHTS and CDR2 is YDEGEE. Trimming removed 3 bases from V and 8 bases from J, with 12 bases in between. This CDR3 is CASSSEWRYEQFF. CDR3 bases: TGTGCCAGCAGCTCTGAATGGAGGTATGAGCAGTTCTTC.

The chain links TRBV5-1 to TRBJ2-1; 12 bases agree with TRBD2. The CDR3 has 18 amino acids. The germline V gene encodes CDR1 SGHRS and CDR2 YFSETQ. J lost 0 bases, V lost 4 bases, and 8 bases had no gene match. CDR3 coding DNA: TGCGCCAGCAGCCCCACTAGCGGGAGGTTTCGCTCCTACAATGAGCAGTTCTTC. Amino acid sequence: CASSPTSGRFRSYNEQFF.

This clone was seen a handful of times. The chain uses TRBV28 and TRBJ2-7; possible D gene TRBD2, 7 bases. Germline values: CDR1 MDHEN, CDR2 SYDVKM. This CDR3 contains 14 residues. V shed 10 bases and J shed 6 bases, with 22 bases lying between them. The CDR3 DNA reads TGTGCCATCAACAAGGGGGGGGCGCTTCTCGAGCAGTACTTC. Translation: CAINKGGALLEQYF.

The V and J genes are TRBV7-9 and TRBJ2-2, with a possible D match to TRBD1 (6 bases). The germline gives CDR1 SEHNR, CDR2 FQNEAQ (reference sequence). The V gene lost 5 bases and the J gene lost 4 bases, with 8 bases spanning the gap. The CDR3 is 13 amino acids. The CDR3 reads CASSIQGTGELFF. In DNA, the CDR3 is TGTGCCAGCAGCATACAGGGCACCGGGGAGCTGTTTTTT.

This chain joins TRBV10-2 and TRBJ2-2; 12 nucleotides align to TRBD2. The V gene end was trimmed by 4 bases and the J gene end by 6 bases; junction bases not matched to a gene: 3. CDR3 length: 15 amino acids. Germline V gene data show CDR1 as WSHSY and CDR2 as SAAADI. Written as DNA, the CDR3 is TGCGCCAGCAGTGGACTAGCGGGAGTCCCCGGGGAGCTGTTTTTT. Its protein is CASSGLAGVPGELFF.

This rearrangement joins TRBV19 to TRBJ2-1, with D possibly being TRBD2 (5 bases). The CDR3 covers 16 residues. The germline CDR1 and CDR2 sequences are LNHDA and SQIVND (reference sequence). V lost 3 bases, J lost 4 bases, and 16 bases lay in between. CDR3 in DNA: TGTGCCAGTAGTATGAGATTCGGGATGGGGTACAATGAGCAGTTCTTC. Amino acid sequence: CASSMRFGMGYNEQFF.

V is TRBV7-2 and J is TRBJ1-6, with D unresolved. The germline V gene encodes CDR1 SGHTA and CDR2 FQGNSA. Trimming stripped 3 bases from V and 9 bases from J, with 6 bases between. The CDR3 consists of 12 residues. CDR3 in amino acids: CASSFNGSPLHF. CDR3 in DNA: TGTGCCAGCAGCTTTAACGGTTCACCCCTCCACTTT.

The J gene is TRBJ1-3, the V gene TRBV5-1; tentatively, D is TRBD1 (6 bases). Trimming stripped 4 bases from V and 0 bases from J, with 11 bases between. Germline V gene data show CDR1 as SGHRS and CDR2 as YFSETQ. This CDR3 comprises 15 residues. The CDR3 bases are TGCGCCAGCAGCCGGGACACTAACTCTGGAAACACCATATATTTT. Protein product: CASSRDTNSGNTIYF.

The genes are TRBV4-1 and TRBJ2-1; the D gene is possibly TRBD2 (6 bases). Looked up from germline, CDR1 is MGHRA and CDR2 is YSYEKL. Trimming took off 2 bases at V and 9 bases at J, with 11 bases between the two ends. The CDR3 contains 13 residues. CDR3 protein: CASSQYPLAEQFF. CDR3 nucleotide sequence: TGCGCCAGCAGCCAATACCCACTAGCTGAGCAGTTCTTC.

The chain is built from TRBV10-3 and TRBJ1-5, with TRBD1 matching 7 bases. V gave up 4 bases and J gave up 4 bases; unmatched junction bases: 7. CDR1 is ENHRY, CDR2 SYGVKD, per germline. This CDR3 is 15 amino acids long. In nucleotides, the CDR3 is TGTGCCATCAGTGCAGCCCCGGGACAGAATCAGCCCCAGCATTTT. The encoded protein is CAISAAPGQNQPQHF.

The rearrangement joins TRBV4-3 to TRBJ2-1, with D hard to call. Germline-derived CDR1 and CDR2 are LGHNA and YSLEER. Between the trimmed V and J ends, which lost 1 base and 8 bases, there was a span of 18 bases. This CDR3 has 16 amino acids. The CDR3 is CASSQGFAERSYEQFF. The CDR3 DNA reads as TGCGCCAGCAGCCAAGGGTTCGCGGAGCGATCCTATGAGCAGTTCTTC.

V is TRBV9 and J is TRBJ1-4; the D is unclear. V lost 0 bases and J 7 bases, leaving 7 bases between the germline ends. This CDR3 region has 13 residues. From germline, CDR1 is SGDLS and CDR2 YYNGEE. CDR3 bases: TGTGCCAGCAGCGTAGCGGGGAGTGAAAAACTGTTTTTT. Encoded protein: CASSVAGSEKLFF.

The rearrangement links TRBV10-3 to TRBJ1-3; 9 nucleotides align to TRBD1. The CDR3 loop spans 16 amino acids. J gave up 0 bases and V 0 bases, and 0 bases lay outside the gene matches. From germline, CDR1 is ENHRY and CDR2 SYGVKD. The CDR3 region is CAISESDRGSGNTIYF. CDR3 DNA sequence: TGTGCCATCAGTGAGTCGGACAGGGGCTCTGGAAACACCATATATTTT.

This rearrangement joins TRBV5-5 to TRBJ1-1; D is possibly TRBD1 (6 bases). The CDR3 has 14 amino acids. Deletions cut 4 bases from V and 1 base from J, with 11 bases between. CDR1 and CDR2 from the germline V gene are SGHKS and YYEKEE (reference sequence). CDR3 DNA: TGTGCCAGCAGCCCGGGACACACGAACACTGAAGCTTTCTTT. Amino acids: CASSPGHTNTEAFF.

This sequence joins TRBV28 and TRBJ2-5; the match to TRBD2 covers 12 bases. V lost 6 bases to trimming and J lost 5 bases; unmatched junction nucleotides: 13. Looked up from germline, CDR1 is MDHEN and CDR2 is SYDVKM. The CDR3 contains 17 residues. The CDR3 here is CASSPTSGRTNRETQYF. The CDR3 DNA reads TGTGCCAGCAGCCCGACTAGCGGGAGAACTAATAGGGAGACCCAGTACTTC.

V usage is TRBV11-2 and J usage is TRBJ1-4, with D possibly being TRBD1 (6 bases). Germline assignment: CDR1 SGHAT and CDR2 FQNNGV. CDR3 size: 15 residues. The ends were cut back, 4 bases at V and 4 bases at J, with 13 bases in the middle. The CDR3 reads CASSSQTGRNEKLFF. CDR3 DNA: TGTGCCAGCAGCTCGCAGACAGGCCGTAATGAAAAACTGTTTTTT.

The gene calls are TRBV29-1 and TRBJ2-7; the match to TRBD1 covers 9 bases. The V and J ends lost 3 bases and 7 bases, in that order; junction bases with no gene match: 10. The CDR3 is 14 residues long. Germline CDR1 reads SQVTM; CDR2 reads ANQGSEA. DNA for the CDR3: TGCAGCGTTGATGGGACAGGGTCAGGTTATGAGCAGTACTTC. Its protein is CSVDGTGSGYEQYF.

The rearrangement links TRBV27 to TRBJ2-1; 11 bases agree with TRBD1. This CDR3 comprises 14 residues. Per the germline V gene, CDR1 is MNHEY and CDR2 is SMNVEV (reference sequence). V dropped 8 bases and J dropped 3; count of bases not matched to a gene: 3. CDR3 sequence (DNA): TGTGCCAGCGGGGACAGGGGGGGCTACAATGAGCAGTTCTTC. Its translation is CASGDRGGYNEQFF.

The chain combines TRBV5-4 with TRBJ2-3; 7 positions match TRBD2. The CDR3 contains 14 residues. V lost 5 bases to trimming and J lost 5 bases; unmatched junction nucleotides: 8. Germline lookup yields CDR1 SGHNT and CDR2 YYREEE (reference sequence). This CDR3 reads CASSRRDYGDTQYF. Written as DNA, the CDR3 is TGTGCCAGCAGTAGAAGGGACTACGGAGATACGCAGTATTTT.

The genes are TRBV15 and TRBJ1-3; D gene unclear. This CDR3 contains 15 residues. V was shortened by 3 bases and J by 0 bases, with 9 bases between the two germline ends. The V gene's germline CDR1 is LNHNV and CDR2 YYDKDF (reference sequence). DNA of the CDR3: TGTGCCACCAGCAGGGAGACTGTCTCTGGAAACACCATATATTTT. Its translation is CATSRETVSGNTIYF.

V gene TRBV28 combines with J gene TRBJ1-1; D remains ambiguous. Germline CDR1 and CDR2: MDHEN and SYDVKM. CDR3 length equals 13 residues. Trimming removed 5 bases from V and 8 bases from J, with 15 bases in between. The CDR3 region has the DNA TGTGCCAGCAGTCCCGGTCGGGTGGCCGAAGCTTTCTTT. It translates to CASSPGRVAEAFF.

Details on this clone: In the same sample, other DNA sequences code for this CDR3. The V gene is TRBV12-3 or TRBV12-4, the J gene TRBJ1-2; D gene unclear. Trimming took off 6 bases at V and 0 bases at J, with 5 bases between the two ends. The CDR3 totals 12 residues. In nucleotides, the CDR3 is TGTGCCAGCAGCAGTTCTAACTATGGCTACACCTTC. It is translated as CASSSSNYGYTF.

The V gene is TRBV7-2, the J gene TRBJ1-1; D gene uncertain. Per germline, CDR1 SGHTA and CDR2 FQGNSA. CDR3 length: 13 residues. V lost 3 bases and J lost 7, with 12 bases in between. The DNA of the CDR3 is TGTGCCAGCAGCTTCTCGACAATCGGTGAAGCTTTCTTT. Encoded protein: CASSFSTIGEAFF.